These 24 T cell receptor beta chains share one sample of origin, sequenced in a study of blood T cell repertoires in COVID-19. The data were produced by immunoSEQ multiplex PCR, yet TCRdb's version contains in-frame clones alone and is incomplete. The data contain just over 350,000 clones, around nine tenths of them singletons. The sequenced material came from peripheral blood. These receptors came from a woman aged 55-69 years with COVID-19, enrolled during active disease.

This chain links TRBV7-9 with TRBJ2-2, with D possibly matching TRBD2 (5 bases). Trimming shortened V by 2 bases and J by 5 bases, and 15 bases separated the two germline ends. This CDR3 region has 16 residues. Germline CDR1 reads SEHNR; CDR2 reads FQNEAQ (reference sequence). CDR3 nucleotide sequence: TGTGCCAGCAGCTTATTTGCGGGCCCCGGAACCGGGGAGCTGTTTTTT. It is translated as CASSLFAGPGTGELFF.

V is TRBV5-1 and J is TRBJ1-2, with D perhaps matching TRBD1 (5 bases). Germline CDR1 and CDR2: SGHRS and YFSETQ. V was clipped by 4 bases and J by 2 bases, with 15 bases between them. The CDR3 runs to 15 residues. CDR3 in DNA: TGCGCCAGCAGCCCGAGACCGACAGTGAACTATGGCTACACCTTC. Its protein is CASSPRPTVNYGYTF.

This chain uses TRBV11-3 with TRBJ1-1, with 7 bases matching TRBD1. The CDR3 has 15 amino acids. Germline V lookup: CDR1 SGHNT, CDR2 YENEEA. After removal of 5 bases from V and 5 bases from J, the junction contained 11 bases not matched to a gene. The CDR3 loop is CASSRNRGSGTEAFF. CDR3 DNA: TGTGCCAGCAGCCGAAACAGGGGCAGCGGAACTGAAGCTTTCTTT. Based on the CDR3 plus reference TRBV11-3 and TRBJ1-1, the full variable domain is EAGVVQSPRYKIIEKKQPVAFWCNPISGHNTLYWYLQNLGQGPELLIRYENEEAVDDSQLPKDRFSAERLKGVDSTLKIQPAELGDSAVYLCASSRNRGSGTEAFFGQGTRLTVV.

CDR3 in amino acids: CATFGSGYGYTF. The CDR3 region has the DNA TGTGCCACCTTTGGGTCCGGGTATGGCTACACCTTC. The chain uses TRBV12-3 or TRBV12-4 and TRBJ1-2; no clear D gene. This CDR3 has 12 residues. The V gene lost 10 bases and the J gene lost 5 bases, with 14 bases spanning the gap.

J is TRBJ2-3 and V is TRBV19, with 11 bases fitting TRBD2. Looked up from germline, CDR1 is LNHDA and CDR2 is SQIVND (reference sequence). Unmatched junction bases numbered 11, after V lost 3 bases and J lost 3 bases. The CDR3 runs to 18 residues. CDR3 DNA sequence: TGTGCCAGTAGTATGAGGAATAGCGGGGGGGCCAGTACAGATACGCAGTATTTT. It yields the protein CASSMRNSGGASTDTQYF.

V is TRBV19 and J is TRBJ1-3, with unresolved D. The V end lost 2 bases, the J end lost 0 bases, and 2 bases lay between the germline ends. Germline-derived CDR1 and CDR2 are LNHDA and SQIVND (reference sequence). CDR3 length: 13 amino acids. Here the CDR3 DNA reads TGTGCCAGTAGTATACTCTCTGGAAACACCATATATTTT. Encoded protein: CASSILSGNTIYF.

This clone was recorded a few times. The chain is built from TRBV5-5 and TRBJ2-7; tentative D call: TRBD1 (6 bases). The CDR3 covers 12 residues. V was clipped by 4 bases and J by 3 bases, with 8 bases between them. The V gene's germline CDR1 is SGHKS and CDR2 YYEKEE (reference sequence). The CDR3 spells CASSRDNYEQYF. CDR3 DNA: TGTGCCAGCAGCCGGGACAACTACGAGCAGTACTTC.

This chain links TRBV2 with TRBJ2-7, with D uncertain. Deletions cut 3 bases from V and 7 bases from J, with 16 bases between. Germline values: CDR1 SNHLY, CDR2 FYNNEI. The length of the CDR3 is 14 residues. CDR3 bases: TGTGCCAGCAGTGAGGAGTTCCCGGCTGGAGAGCAGTACTTC. Amino acids: CASSEEFPAGEQYF.

The J gene is TRBJ2-5, the V gene TRBV4-1, with D perhaps TRBD1 (5 bases). The V gene lost 5 bases and the J gene lost 4 bases, with 11 bases spanning the gap. Germline CDR1 is MGHRA and CDR2 is YSYEKL. The length of the CDR3 is 13 residues. CDR3: CASSYQRGETQYF. CDR3 DNA sequence: TGCGCCAGCAGCTATCAAAGGGGAGAGACCCAGTACTTC.

This rearrangement joins TRBV5-1 to TRBJ1-1, with 11 bases fitting TRBD1. V dropped 1 base and J dropped 4; count of bases not matched to a gene: 6. Germline-derived CDR1 and CDR2 are SGHRS and YFSETQ. CDR3 length equals 16 residues. CDR3 sequence reads: CASSLRTGGFGTEAFF. Here the CDR3 DNA reads TGCGCCAGCAGCTTGAGGACAGGGGGCTTCGGCACTGAAGCTTTCTTT.

The rearrangement uses TRBV6-1 and TRBJ1-2; D remains ambiguous. The CDR3 consists of 14 residues. Germline CDR1 reads MNHNS; CDR2 reads SASEGT. Trimming left V 0 bases short and J 5 bases short, with 10 bases between. The CDR3 loop is CASSEASGWYGYTF. The DNA for the CDR3 is TGTGCCAGCAGTGAAGCTTCGGGGTGGTATGGCTACACCTTC.

The J gene is TRBJ2-7, the V gene TRBV6-5, with 12 bases identical to TRBD2. Trimming removed 0 bases from V and 5 bases from J; junction bases left unmatched: 2. The germline gives CDR1 MNHEY, CDR2 SVGAGI. CDR3 length equals 15 residues. The CDR3 sequence is CASSYSGTSGHEQYF. The CDR3, as DNA: TGTGCCAGCAGTTACTCGGGGACTAGCGGGCACGAGCAGTACTTC.

The chain employs TRBV4-3 and TRBJ1-6, with D possibly being TRBD1 (6 bases). Germline lookup yields CDR1 LGHNA and CDR2 YSLEER. The V end lost 2 bases, the J end lost 10 bases, and 9 bases lay between the germline ends. The CDR3 runs 13 residues. This CDR3 reads CASSQYRASPLHF. The CDR3 DNA reads TGCGCCAGCAGCCAATACAGGGCCTCACCCCTCCACTTT.

V gene TRBV6-5 combines with J gene TRBJ2-7; possibly TRBD2 for D (6 bases). The CDR3 sequence is 15 residues long. CDR1 and CDR2 (germline): MNHEY, SVGAGI. The V gene lost 0 bases and the J gene lost 5 bases, with 14 bases spanning the gap. The CDR3: CASSYSSAGFDEQYF. Written as DNA, the CDR3 is TGTGCCAGCAGTTACTCATCCGCGGGGTTTGACGAGCAGTACTTC.

The rearrangement uses TRBV9 and TRBJ2-3; D is possibly TRBD2 (6 bases). CDR3 length equals 15 residues. V lost 1 base to trimming and J lost 2 bases, with 11 bases between them. CDR1 is SGDLS, CDR2 YYNGEE, per germline. The CDR3 DNA reads TGTGCCAGCAGCGTACAACTAGCCACCACAGATACGCAGTATTTT. Protein: CASSVQLATTDTQYF.

CDR3: CASSYNDRGVEKLFF. CDR3 bases: TGTGCCAGCAGTTACAATGACAGGGGGGTGGAAAAACTGTTTTTT. The J gene is TRBJ1-4, the V gene TRBV6-6; 9 bases are shared with TRBD1. The CDR3 is made up of 15 amino acids. J gave up 8 bases and V 2 bases, and 6 bases lay outside the gene matches. CDR1 is MNHNY and CDR2 is SVGAGI in the germline V gene (reference sequence).

The chain links TRBV6-5 to TRBJ1-1; 7 nucleotides agree with TRBD1. Germline V gene sequence: CDR1 MNHEY, CDR2 SVGAGI. V dropped 2 bases and J dropped 3; count of bases not matched to a gene: 3. The CDR3 sequence is 14 residues long. CDR3 protein: CASSYRGLDTEAFF. CDR3 DNA: TGTGCCAGCAGTTACAGGGGGCTGGACACTGAAGCTTTCTTT.

As for this clone: Other nucleotide sequences from this sample produce the same CDR3. V and J are TRBV15 and TRBJ2-7; 7 bases align to TRBD2. The CDR3 sequence is 14 residues long. With 0 bases clipped from V and 2 bases from J, the junction kept 1 base outside the gene matches. CDR1 is LNHNV, CDR2 YYDKDF, per germline (reference sequence). The CDR3 bases are TGTGCCACCAGCAGAGACCGGGGGGCCTACGAGCAGTACTTC. Amino acid sequence: CATSRDRGAYEQYF.

The V gene is TRBV4-1, the J gene TRBJ1-6, with no clear D. V lost 0 bases and J 9 bases, leaving 21 bases between the germline ends. The germline V gene has CDR1 MGHRA and CDR2 YSYEKL. CDR3 length equals 18 residues. CDR3 loop: CASSQEGLGGKVSSPLHF. Written as DNA, the CDR3 is TGCGCCAGCAGCCAAGAAGGGTTAGGAGGGAAGGTTAGTTCACCCCTCCACTTT.

The V and J genes are TRBV24-1 and TRBJ1-5, with 8 positions matching TRBD1. Germline V lookup: CDR1 KGHDR, CDR2 SFDVKD. V was clipped by 4 bases and J by 8 bases; unmatched bases: 12. This CDR3 spans 16 amino acids. CDR3 sequence: CATSEQDREEQEPQHF. The DNA of the CDR3 is TGTGCCACCAGTGAACAGGACAGGGAAGAACAGGAGCCCCAGCATTTT.

The J gene is TRBJ1-2, the V gene TRBV6-2 or TRBV6-3; D perhaps matches TRBD1 (6 bases). V was shortened by 6 bases and J by 5 bases, with 10 bases between the two germline ends. The CDR3 spans 12 residues. CDR1 MNHEY and CDR2 SVGEGT come from the germline V gene. The CDR3 is CASSDTGYGYTF. The CDR3, as DNA: TGTGCCAGCAGCGATACAGGGTATGGCTACACCTTC.

This clone was counted a single time. The rearrangement uses TRBV2 and TRBJ2-1; 8 bases line up with TRBD2. The CDR3 has 15 residues. The germline CDR1 and CDR2 sequences are SNHLY and FYNNEI. J lost 4 bases, V lost 3 bases, and 5 bases had no gene match. CDR3 region: CASSERGASYNEQFF. The CDR3 DNA sequence: TGTGCCAGCAGTGAGCGGGGGGCTAGTTACAATGAGCAGTTCTTC.

J is TRBJ2-7 and V is TRBV6-6; possibly TRBD1 for D (5 bases). Trimming cost V 6 bases and J 6 bases, with 18 bases left between them. The germline V gene encodes CDR1 MNHNY and CDR2 SVGAGI (reference sequence). This CDR3 is 14 amino acids long. The CDR3 bases are TGTGCCAGCAGCTCTGACAGAGTGATGAGCGAGCAGTACTTC. This codes for CASSSDRVMSEQYF.

The chain carries TRBV5-3 and TRBJ2-7, with a weak D call TRBD2 (6 bases). TRBV5-3 is sorted into the ORF group, with uncertain function. This CDR3 spans 11 amino acids. The V gene lost 4 bases and the J gene lost 4 bases, with 6 bases spanning the gap. CDR3 loop: CARSGGYEQYF. CDR3 sequence (DNA): TGTGCCAGAAGCGGGGGGTACGAGCAGTACTTC.